This T cell receptor (beta chain) was captured by sequencing in a study of T cell repertoires in cytomegalovirus infection. The germline V gene has CDR1 SGHVS and CDR2 FQNEAQ. Trimming left V 2 bases short and J 10 bases short, with 8 bases between. The CDR3 covers 11 residues. This clonotype came up a few times. In TCRdb, the reads were re-called with MiXCR into one record per CDR3 protein. This sample has 680,000 or so distinct CDR3 sequences, with roughly 36% found just once. The sample comprised PBMCs. The receptor was isolated from a human donor in good health (CMV status not recorded). Some clones in this sample may be carry-over from other donors' samples. The gene calls are TRBV7-8 and TRBJ1-1; maybe TRBD1 (5 bases). CDR3 sequence: CASSLRGVAFF. The DNA of the CDR3 is TGTGCCAGCAGCTTACGGGGCGTAGCTTTCTTT.